One and the same sample provided the 20 T cell receptor beta chains below, sequenced in a study of identical twins' blood T cells. Via MiXCR, TCRdb re-called the 5' RACE reads, giving one row per CDR3 protein. This table has 350,000 to 400,000 distinct CDR3 sequences, around 30% appearing once. Sequences were obtained from PBMCs. These receptors were taken from a woman between 18 and 55 years old in good health.

This clonotype has only a few counts. The chain links TRBV6-1 to TRBJ1-1; D unclear. Germline V gene sequence: CDR1 MNHNS, CDR2 SASEGT. The CDR3 runs 12 residues. Trimming removed 5 bases from V and 8 bases from J, with 12 bases in between. CDR3 protein: CASSIPYSEAFF. DNA of the CDR3: TGTGCCAGCAGTATACCTTATAGCGAAGCTTTCTTT.

This clonotype was observed a handful of times. The chain links TRBV6-1 to TRBJ1-1; no firm D call. V was pared by 8 bases and J by 0 bases, with 7 bases between. This CDR3 comprises 12 residues. CDR1 and CDR2 from the germline V gene are MNHNS and SASEGT. The chain's CDR3 is CASSHVNTEAFF. In DNA, the CDR3 is TGTGCCAGCTCCCACGTGAACACTGAAGCTTTCTTT.

The gene calls are TRBV7-2 and TRBJ2-3; D gene uncertain. The CDR3 is 15 residues long. Trimming took 4 bases from V and 0 from J, leaving 11 bases between them. Germline V gene lookup returns CDR1 SGHTA and CDR2 FQGNSA. For the CDR3, the DNA is TGTGCCAGCAGCTCGTTACGCCACAGCACAGATACGCAGTATTTT. Protein sequence: CASSSLRHSTDTQYF.

Note on this clonotype: Since a much larger clone is just one base distant, this may be a read error. The chain uses TRBV20-1 and TRBJ1-1; maybe TRBD1 (6 bases). With 0 bases removed from V and 0 bases from J, the gap between germline ends came to 20 bases. This CDR3 comprises 18 residues. CDR1 is DFQATT, CDR2 SNEGSKA, per germline (reference sequence). The CDR3 nucleotides are TGCAGTGCTAGAGACCGGTCCCGGGGCAGGGGAATGAACACTGAAGCTTTCTTT. Amino acids: CSARDRSRGRGMNTEAFF.

The V call is TRBV7-2, the J call TRBJ1-5; 8 positions agree with TRBD1. CDR3 size: 15 residues. The V segment lost 5 bases and the J segment 5 bases; nucleotides outside the gene matches: 8. From germline, CDR1 is SGHTA and CDR2 FQGNSA. Here the CDR3 DNA reads TGTGCCAGCAGCCTTAACAGGGGGTTCGATCAGCCCCAGCATTTT. This translates into CASSLNRGFDQPQHF. Full variable domain (rest looked up from reference TRBV7-2 and TRBJ1-5): GAGVSQSPSNKVTEKGKDVELRCDPISGHTALYWYRQSLGQGLEFLIYFQGNSAPDKSGLPSDRFSAERTGGSVSTLTIQRTQQEDSAVYLCASSLNRGFDQPQHFGDGTRLSIL.

The chain combines TRBV6-1 with TRBJ1-1; tentatively, D is TRBD1 (6 bases). The CDR3 is 16 amino acids. Trimming removed 7 bases at V and 7 bases at J, with 25 bases between. Germline V lookup: CDR1 MNHNS, CDR2 SASEGT. CDR3 sequence: CASTEGTGSRYLEAFF. The CDR3 DNA follows: TGTGCCAGCACCGAAGGTACAGGGTCGAGGTATCTTGAAGCTTTCTTT.

In this sample, this clonotype turned up a few times. The V call is TRBV5-1, the J call TRBJ2-3; 9 positions match TRBD1. The CDR3 consists of 16 residues. Losses at the gene ends were 6 bases for V and 2 bases for J; bases not matched to a gene: 10. Germline V gives CDR1 SGHRS, CDR2 YFSETQ. The CDR3 loop reads CASTDSGTGITDTQYF. In nucleotides, the CDR3 is TGCGCCAGCACAGACTCCGGGACAGGGATCACAGATACGCAGTATTTT.

The chain carries TRBV28 and TRBJ2-3; D remains ambiguous. Germline values: CDR1 MDHEN, CDR2 SYDVKM. V was cut by 2 bases and J by 4 bases, with 7 bases left in between. CDR3 length equals 13 residues. The CDR3, as DNA: TGTGCCAGCAGTTTACCAGGATCAGATACGCAGTATTTT. Encoded protein: CASSLPGSDTQYF.

This clonotype was observed at least ten times. This rearrangement joins TRBV7-3 to TRBJ1-1; 9 bases map to TRBD1. This CDR3 region has 13 residues. CDR1 and CDR2 from the germline V gene are SGHTA and FQGTGA. V shed 5 bases and J 5 bases; nucleotides not matched to a gene: 3. The CDR3 here is CASSQTGGTEAFF. In DNA, the CDR3 is TGTGCCAGCAGCCAGACAGGGGGTACTGAAGCTTTCTTT.

The chain uses TRBV29-1 and TRBJ1-1; perhaps TRBD1 as D (5 bases). The CDR3 is made up of 13 amino acids. Trimming left V 6 bases short and J 0 bases short, with 11 bases between. Germline loops: CDR1 SQVTM, CDR2 ANQGSEA. The CDR3 is CSVRGVVNTEAFF. The CDR3 DNA is TGCAGCGTCCGAGGGGTGGTGAACACTGAAGCTTTCTTT.

With respect to this clonotype: A junction end diverges from the germline sequence, so it may reflect a read error. The chain has TRBV9 and TRBJ2-5; perhaps D is TRBD1 or TRBD2 (5 bases each). Germline V lookup: CDR1 SGDLS, CDR2 YYNGEE. The CDR3 has 13 amino acids. Written as DNA, the CDR3 is TGTGCCAGCAGCGTATCCCAGGGAGAGGCCCAGTACTTC. Its protein is CASSVSQGEAQYF.

This chain joins TRBV19 and TRBJ2-6; D is unresolved. The CDR3 sequence is 15 residues long. Trimming pared 4 bases from V and 4 bases from J, leaving 11 bases between. CDR1 is LNHDA, CDR2 SQIVND, per germline (reference sequence). The CDR3 DNA sequence: TGTGCCAGTAGTAGCAAGGATTCCGGGGCCAACGTCCTGACTTTC. It translates to CASSSKDSGANVLTF.

This clonotype was counted between two and nine times. The chain joins TRBV9 to TRBJ1-1; D possibly corresponds to TRBD1 (6 bases). Trimming shortened V by 4 bases and J by 0 bases, and 13 bases separated the two germline ends. From germline, CDR1 is SGDLS and CDR2 YYNGEE. The CDR3 is made up of 15 amino acids. CDR3 nucleotide sequence: TGTGCCAGCAGCCCCCGGACAGTGATGAACACTGAAGCTTTCTTT. Residues: CASSPRTVMNTEAFF. Full variable domain (outside the CDR3, taken from reference TRBV9 and TRBJ1-1): DSGVTQTPKHLITATGQRVTLRCSPRSGDLSVYWYQQSLDQGLQFLIQYYNGEERAKGNILERFSAQQFPDLHSELNLSSLELGDSALYFCASSPRTVMNTEAFFGQGTRLTVV.

V usage is TRBV7-9 and J usage is TRBJ2-7; TRBD1 matches 8 bases. Per the germline V gene, CDR1 is SEHNR and CDR2 is FQNEAQ (reference sequence). Trimming took 5 bases from V and 4 from J; bases not matched to a gene: 7. The CDR3 runs 14 residues. The CDR3 is CASSTVDREYEQYF. CDR3 DNA: TGTGCCAGCAGCACTGTGGACAGGGAATACGAGCAGTACTTC.

The chain links TRBV7-8 to TRBJ2-7; D not resolved. The CDR3 covers 11 residues. From germline, CDR1 is SGHVS and CDR2 FQNEAQ. Trimming took off 5 bases at V and 4 bases at J, with 6 bases between the two ends. The CDR3 coding sequence is TGTGCCAGCAGCCGCAATTACGAGCAGTACTTC. Amino acids: CASSRNYEQYF.

The V gene is TRBV7-2, the J gene TRBJ1-2; a possible D gene is TRBD1 (5 bases). The CDR3 is 15 residues long. V shed 7 bases and J shed 6 bases, with 21 bases lying between them. CDR1 and CDR2 (germline): SGHTA, FQGNSA. The CDR3, as DNA: TGTGCCAGCAATCAACCTCTGAGACAGAGACATGGCTACACCTTC. Its protein product is CASNQPLRQRHGYTF.

The J gene is TRBJ1-4, the V gene TRBV5-1, with D uncertain. Trimming shortened V by 5 bases and J by 1 base, and 12 bases separated the two germline ends. Germline V CDR1 and CDR2: SGHRS, YFSETQ. The CDR3 contains 15 residues. Written as DNA, the CDR3 is TGCGCCAGCAGTCGAGGGCTGAGAACTAATGAAAAACTGTTTTTT. Amino acids: CASSRGLRTNEKLFF.

This clonotype was detected ten times or more. In DNA, the CDR3 is TGCGCCAGCAGCCCGTTAGGCTCCGCCAATGAGCAGTTCTTC. Residues: CASSPLGSANEQFF. This chain uses TRBV5-1 with TRBJ2-1; D uncertain. CDR3 length: 14 amino acids. The germline V gene encodes CDR1 SGHRS and CDR2 YFSETQ. Trimming pared 4 bases from V and 6 bases from J, leaving 14 bases between. The variable domain in full, completed from reference TRBV5-1 and TRBJ2-1, reads KAGVTQTPRYLIKTRGQQVTLSCSPISGHRSVSWYQQTPGQGLQFLFEYFSETQRNKGNFPGRFSGRQFSNSRSEMNVSTLELGDSALYLCASSPLGSANEQFFGPGTRLTVL.

Points on this clonotype: Lacking the conserved final phenylalanine or tryptophan, this CDR3 likely reflects a read error. The CDR3: CSVERDSTYEQYL. The CDR3 DNA reads TGCAGCGTTGAAAGGGACAGCACCTACGAGCAGTACCTC. The chain combines TRBV29-1 with TRBJ2-7; 7 bases fit TRBD1. Trimming took 2 bases from V and 2 from J; bases not matched to a gene: 3. CDR1 and CDR2 from the germline V gene are SQVTM and ANQGSEA. The CDR3 consists of 13 residues.

This clonotype came up a few times. This chain joins TRBV6-1 and TRBJ2-3, with TRBD1 matching over 8 bases. Germline V CDR1 and CDR2: MNHNS, SASEGT. The CDR3 spans 14 residues. V trimming: 2 bases; J trimming: 3 bases; junction bases outside the gene matches: 1. The CDR3 sequence: CASSEQGATDTQYF. The DNA for the CDR3 is TGTGCCAGCAGTGAACAGGGGGCAACAGATACGCAGTATTTT.